This T cell receptor (beta chain) originates from a study of OX40 agonist ivuxolimab in advanced cancers. In the study overall: All patients had ivuxolimab intravenously every 2 weeks at 0.01 to 10 mg/kg. Study observations and caveats: Antigen specificity remained undetermined for the expanded peripheral T cells. On average, CD8+ T cells showed a greater number of expanded clones than CD4+.

The study sampled blood at baseline, cycle 4 day 1, and cycle 7 day 1. On this clone: Its target is unknown.

Assay: immunoSEQ multiplex PCR; the TCRdb copy retains only in-frame clones and omits some. The data show tens of thousands of clones, about 85% seen once. The J segment lost 8 bases and the V segment lost 3 bases, leaving 7 bases of the junction unmatched. Germline V gene data show CDR1 as WNHNN and CDR2 as SYGVQD (reference sequence). CDR3 size: 14 residues. The sample here was CD4+ or CD8+ T cells sorted from blood, taken in a trial of the OX40 agonist ivuxolimab. The rearrangement joins TRBV10-1 to TRBJ2-1, with 7 positions matching TRBD2. This receptor was identified in an adult with an advanced solid tumor such as melanoma, head and neck, liver or kidney cancer. In nucleotides, the CDR3 is TGCGCCAGCAGTGATTCGGGAGGTTCGGATGAGCAGTTCTTC. Encoded protein: CASSDSGGSDEQFF.